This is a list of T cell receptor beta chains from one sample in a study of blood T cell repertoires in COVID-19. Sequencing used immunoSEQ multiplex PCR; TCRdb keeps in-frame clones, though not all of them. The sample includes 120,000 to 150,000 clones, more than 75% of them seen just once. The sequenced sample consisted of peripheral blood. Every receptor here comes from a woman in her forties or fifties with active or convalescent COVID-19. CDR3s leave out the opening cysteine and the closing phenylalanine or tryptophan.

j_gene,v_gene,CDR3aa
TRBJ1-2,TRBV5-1,ASSLAKGQGSGYT
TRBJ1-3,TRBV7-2,ASSRQVSGNTIY
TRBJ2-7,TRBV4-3,ASSQERGYEQY
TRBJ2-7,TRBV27,ASSFGVSPYEQY
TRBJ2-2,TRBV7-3,ASSNRGGGELF
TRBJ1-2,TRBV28,ASSLPGQDLYGYT
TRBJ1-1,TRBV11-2,ASSYDRRGAF
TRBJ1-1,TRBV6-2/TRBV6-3,ASSYSYRGSEAEAF
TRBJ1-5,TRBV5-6,ASSGMRGNQPQH
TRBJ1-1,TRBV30,AWSPLGQGIPEAF
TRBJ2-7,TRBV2,ASSETSGRSYEQY
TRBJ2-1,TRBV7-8,ASSATYAAFGTAYNEQF
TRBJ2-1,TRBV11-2,ASSLALPEQF
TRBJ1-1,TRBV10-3,AITNRGERNTEAF
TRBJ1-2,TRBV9,ASSARQGENYGYT
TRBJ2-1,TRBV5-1,ASSLEGTNNEQF
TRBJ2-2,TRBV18,ASSPPRGGPNTGELF
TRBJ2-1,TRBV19,ASSISGALHNEQF
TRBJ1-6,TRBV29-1,SVGGDGSSPLH
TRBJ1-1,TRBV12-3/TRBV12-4,ASSFSGLPEAF
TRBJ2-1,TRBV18,ASSPNLAGGTDEQF
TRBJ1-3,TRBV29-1,SVGQVETIY
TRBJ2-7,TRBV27,ASTPDRPSYEQY